Included here is one T cell receptor beta chain sequence, with context. Its matching antigen is unknown. 13 Jbeta primers and 60 Vbeta primers were used for the PCR. The method was immunoSEQ multiplex PCR; TCRdb's version includes in-frame clones alone and lacks a portion of them. The sample yields more than 100,000 clones, 75% to 90% seen once. This entry is derived from a study of cytomegalovirus exposure and HLA in healthy donors. Germline values: CDR1 LNHDA, CDR2 SQIVND (reference sequence). This CDR3 region has 13 residues. Trimming removed 4 bases from V and 7 bases from J, with 11 bases in between. Overall study findings and caveats: TCR beta chains numbering more than 150 were designated cytomegalovirus-associated. Later examination showed HLA-associated TCR beta chains had greater clonal expansion than equally common others. A prior analysis recorded that most TCR beta V segments were productive about 87% or about 30% of the time. Some V segments could not be told apart, so they were left out, TRBV6-2 and TRBV6-3 among them.

The V and J genes are TRBV19 and TRBJ2-1, with a possible D match to TRBD2 (6 bases). This receptor was taken from a man in his forties in good health and CMV-seronegative. Source material: PBMCs. As DNA, the CDR3 is TGTGCCAGTAGTAGACTAGTTAGGAATGAGCAGTTCTTC. This codes for CASSRLVRNEQFF.